This entry lists 22 T cell receptor beta chains sequenced from one sample in a study of blood T cell repertoires in COVID-19. Profiled with immunoSEQ multiplex PCR; TCRdb holds only in-frame clones, not every one. The sample has 80,000 to 100,000 clones; around 67% are singletons. Sequences were obtained from peripheral blood. These receptor sequences come from an older man with COVID-19, enrolled during active disease.

The CDR3 bases are TGTGCCAGCAGCCCCCTGCCCAGCTCTGGAAACACCATATATTTT. It is translated as CASSPLPSSGNTIYF. The V and J genes are TRBV28 and TRBJ1-3; no reliable D call. Deletions cut 6 bases from V and 0 bases from J, with 12 bases between. The CDR3 length is 15 residues. Germline loops: CDR1 MDHEN, CDR2 SYDVKM.

This clone showed up just a few times. The genes are TRBV7-3 and TRBJ2-7, with TRBD1 as a possible D gene (6 bases). The CDR3 length is 13 residues. The ends were cut back, 5 bases at V and 5 bases at J, with 13 bases in the middle. The germline V gene encodes CDR1 SGHTA and CDR2 FQGTGA. CDR3 sequence: CASSPGQSHEQYF. DNA of the CDR3: TGTGCCAGCAGCCCCGGACAGTCACACGAGCAGTACTTC.

The chain combines TRBV10-3 with TRBJ2-2; D may be TRBD1 (6 bases). The germline V and J ends were trimmed by 4 bases and 2 bases, with 8 bases remaining between them. The germline gives CDR1 ENHRY, CDR2 SYGVKD. The CDR3 has 14 amino acids. Written as DNA, the CDR3 is TGTGCCATCAGTGGGACAGTTAACACCGGGGAGCTGTTTTTT. Amino acids: CAISGTVNTGELFF.

The rearrangement uses TRBV4-2 and TRBJ2-1, with 14 bases aligning to TRBD2. The CDR3 is 20 residues long. The V gene's germline CDR1 is LGHNA and CDR2 YNFKEQ. Losses at the gene ends were 1 base for V and 6 bases for J; bases not matched to a gene: 14. The CDR3 spells CASSQASGTSGSGRLNEQFF. CDR3 DNA: TGTGCCAGCAGCCAAGCATCCGGGACTAGCGGGAGCGGACGCCTCAATGAGCAGTTCTTC.

This clone has a single count. The CDR3 coding sequence is TGTGCCAGCAGCCAAGTAATTAACACCGGGGAGCTGTTTTTT. Amino acid sequence: CASSQVINTGELFF. The V call is TRBV14, the J call TRBJ2-2; D remains unclear. Germline V gene sequence: CDR1 SGHDN, CDR2 FVKESK. There are 14 residues in the CDR3. V lost 1 base, J lost 2 bases, and 5 bases lay in between.

V usage is TRBV29-1 and J usage is TRBJ1-1; D is unclear. CDR3 length: 10 amino acids. Deletions cut 5 bases from V and 3 bases from J, with 4 bases between. Germline values: CDR1 SQVTM, CDR2 ANQGSEA. CDR3 residues: CSVTYTEAFF. The CDR3 nucleotides are TGCAGCGTTACTTACACTGAAGCTTTCTTT.

This clone was observed a single time. The chain has TRBV6-6 and TRBJ2-7, with TRBD2 matching over 10 bases. Trimming removed 2 bases from V and 4 bases from J; junction bases left unmatched: 5. Germline CDR1 MNHNY, CDR2 SVGAGI (reference sequence). The CDR3 has 15 residues. CDR3: CASSYRSSGSYEQYF. CDR3 sequence (DNA): TGTGCCAGCAGTTACAGGTCTAGCGGGAGTTACGAGCAGTACTTC.

The V and J genes are TRBV7-9 and TRBJ2-6; D is undetermined. The CDR3 is made up of 13 amino acids. Trimming took off 3 bases at V and 4 bases at J, with 4 bases between the two ends. Germline V lookup: CDR1 SEHNR, CDR2 FQNEAQ (reference sequence). The CDR3 loop reads CASSFVGANVLTF. The CDR3 DNA sequence: TGTGCCAGCAGCTTTGTAGGGGCCAACGTCCTGACTTTC.

This sequence joins TRBV29-1 and TRBJ2-3; D might be TRBD1 (7 bases). V dropped 3 bases and J dropped 3 bases, with 13 bases sitting between them. This CDR3 is built from 14 residues. Germline CDR1 reads SQVTM; CDR2 reads ANQGSEA. CDR3: CSVESPGGTDTQYF. The CDR3 DNA sequence: TGCAGCGTTGAGAGCCCAGGGGGGACAGATACGCAGTATTTT.

The chain is built from TRBV19 and TRBJ2-5, with TRBD1 matching over 9 bases. The germline V gene has CDR1 LNHDA and CDR2 SQIVND (reference sequence). This CDR3 has 14 residues. Trimming removed 5 bases from V and 4 bases from J; junction bases left unmatched: 5. The CDR3: CASSPTGGRETQYF. CDR3 nucleotide sequence: TGTGCCAGTAGTCCCACAGGGGGCAGAGAGACCCAGTACTTC. The entire variable domain, with the rest obtained from reference TRBV19 and TRBJ2-5, is as follows: DGGITQSPKYLFRKEGQNVTLSCEQNLNHDAMYWYRQDPGQGLRLIYYSQIVNDFQKGDIAEGYSVSREKKESFPLTVTSAQKNPTAFYLCASSPTGGRETQYFGPGTRLLVL.

This chain joins TRBV6-5 and TRBJ1-2; D ambiguous. V shed 7 bases and J shed 2 bases, with 14 bases lying between them. Germline V gene data show CDR1 as MNHEY and CDR2 as SVGAGI. The CDR3 runs 14 residues. CDR3 in amino acids: CASTQPGYNYGYTF. In DNA, the CDR3 is TGTGCCAGCACCCAACCGGGGTACAACTATGGCTACACCTTC.

This clone was counted between two and nine times. This chain uses TRBV5-8 with TRBJ2-2; weak D call: TRBD2 (5 bases). Germline loops: CDR1 SGHTS, CDR2 YDEGEE. This CDR3 contains 16 residues. The ends were cut back, 4 bases at V and 4 bases at J, with 17 bases in the middle. The chain's CDR3 is CASSHDYDGGTGELFF. For the CDR3, the DNA is TGTGCCAGCAGCCACGACTACGACGGCGGCACCGGGGAGCTGTTTTTT.

This CDR3 reads CASSSGQGDYGYTF. Written as DNA, the CDR3 is TGTGCCAGCAGCTCTGGACAGGGAGACTATGGCTACACCTTC. The chain joins TRBV7-8 to TRBJ1-2, with 8 bases matching TRBD1. The ends lost 4 bases at V and 3 bases at J; junction bases unmatched: 4. The CDR3 totals 14 residues. Germline CDR1 SGHVS, CDR2 FQNEAQ.

V is TRBV9 and J is TRBJ2-5; possible D gene TRBD2, 6 bases. The ends were cut back, 4 bases at V and 1 base at J, with 14 bases in the middle. This CDR3 has 15 amino acids. Germline lookup yields CDR1 SGDLS and CDR2 YYNGEE. This chain's CDR3 is CASSPARRAQETQYF. CDR3 sequence (DNA): TGTGCCAGCAGCCCCGCTCGGAGGGCCCAAGAGACCCAGTACTTC.

This clone turned up a few times. The CDR3 nucleotides are TGTGCCAGTAGCCCCGTCAGGGCCTCTTTGGAGCAGTACTTC. Protein sequence: CASSPVRASLEQYF. This chain links TRBV19 with TRBJ2-7; tentatively, D is TRBD1 (5 bases). V lost 6 bases and J lost 7, with 19 bases in between. The CDR3 has 14 residues. Germline assignment: CDR1 LNHDA and CDR2 SQIVND (reference sequence).

As DNA, the CDR3 is TGTGCCAGCAAAATTACTCTGCTAGCGGGGGTCACTGAAGCTTTCTTT. As protein: CASKITLLAGVTEAFF. The chain has TRBV27 and TRBJ1-1, with D tentatively TRBD1 (5 bases). Germline CDR1 reads MNHEY; CDR2 reads SMNVEV (reference sequence). The CDR3 loop spans 16 amino acids. Trimming removed 7 bases from V and 4 bases from J, with 22 bases in between.

The chain recombines TRBV28 with TRBJ2-7; 10 bases line up with TRBD1. With V trimmed by 10 bases and J by 1 base, 10 bases remained unmatched. Germline V gene data show CDR1 as MDHEN and CDR2 as SYDVKM. CDR3 length: 15 amino acids. The CDR3 DNA follows: TGTGCCACCAGCGACAGGGGGCTAGGATCCTACGAGCAGTACTTC. Translating it yields CATSDRGLGSYEQYF.

The rearrangement links TRBV7-2 to TRBJ2-7; D is unresolved. The CDR3 runs to 13 residues. CDR1 and CDR2 from the germline V gene are SGHTA and FQGNSA. Trimming stripped 5 bases from V and 2 bases from J, with 10 bases between. This CDR3 is CASSLRVTYEQYF. As DNA, the CDR3 is TGTGCCAGCAGCCTAAGAGTAACCTACGAGCAGTACTTC.

V is TRBV3-1 (or the pseudogene TRBV3-2) and J is TRBJ2-2; the match to TRBD2 covers 12 bases. Germline CDR1 LGHDT, CDR2 YNNKEL (reference sequence). The CDR3 is made up of 19 amino acids. V dropped 5 bases and J dropped 7; count of bases not matched to a gene: 17. The CDR3 nucleotides read TGTGCCAGCAGCTTCTGGGCCCTAGCGGGAGGGCCGGGGATCGGGGAGCTGTTTTTT. This translates into CASSFWALAGGPGIGELFF.

This clone was counted once. The chain links TRBV24-1 to TRBJ2-3; D may be TRBD1 (6 bases). CDR3 length equals 17 residues. The V end lost 2 bases, the J end lost 0 bases, and 14 bases lay between the germline ends. Per germline, CDR1 KGHDR and CDR2 SFDVKD. The CDR3 spells CATSDSWGQKSTDTQYF. Written as DNA, the CDR3 is TGTGCCACCAGTGATTCGTGGGGACAAAAGAGCACAGATACGCAGTATTTT.

This clone was seen more than once but under ten times. This chain connects TRBV29-1 to TRBJ1-6; D is perhaps TRBD1 (6 bases). Germline V gene data show CDR1 as SQVTM and CDR2 as ANQGSEA. V lost 7 bases and J 4 bases, leaving 11 bases between the germline ends. The CDR3 has 13 residues. CDR3 in amino acids: CSACQGYNSPLHF. The CDR3 region has the DNA TGCAGCGCTTGTCAGGGGTATAATTCACCCCTCCACTTT.

This chain connects TRBV4-2 to TRBJ1-1; TRBD1 matches at 7 bases. The CDR3 is made up of 17 amino acids. Germline V CDR1 and CDR2: LGHNA, YNFKEQ. V gave up 1 base and J gave up 4 bases; unmatched junction bases: 12. DNA of the CDR3: TGTGCCAGCAGCCAAGCAAGAGGACAGGAATTGAGCACTGAAGCTTTCTTT. It yields the protein CASSQARGQELSTEAFF.